Each of the 21 T cell receptor beta chains below was sequenced from the same sample in a study of Tregs in tolerant kidney transplant recipients. Clones were read by immunoSEQ multiplex PCR, and TCRdb kept only the in-frame ones, dropping some. The sample consists of about 94,000 clones, 93% of them appearing once. This material consisted of CD4+ T cells from blood, taken before the transplant. The receptors were sampled from a human donor who received a combined kidney and bone marrow transplant.

V gene TRBV13 combines with J gene TRBJ2-1, with D perhaps matching TRBD2 (5 bases). This CDR3 is built from 16 residues. Germline CDR1 reads PRHDT; CDR2 reads FYEKMQ (reference sequence). Trimming took off 2 bases at V and 2 bases at J, with 13 bases between the two ends. In DNA, the CDR3 is TGTGCCAGCAGCTTACCCAGGACGGGGACCTACAATGAGCAGTTCTTC. Its translation is CASSLPRTGTYNEQFF.

V usage is TRBV5-6 and J usage is TRBJ2-3, with 9 bases lining up with TRBD2. This CDR3 has 15 amino acids. The junction had 5 bases not matched to a gene; V was cut back by 4 bases and J by 2 bases. Germline loops: CDR1 SGHDT, CDR2 YYEEEE. CDR3: CASSEAGGNTDTQYF. The CDR3 nucleotides are TGTGCCAGCAGCGAAGCGGGGGGAAACACAGATACGCAGTATTTT.

V usage is TRBV7-2 and J usage is TRBJ2-7; 7 bases are a match to TRBD2. The V segment lost 2 bases and the J segment 3 bases; nucleotides outside the gene matches: 4. This CDR3 is 14 amino acids long. In germline, CDR1 is SGHTA, CDR2 FQGNSA. CDR3 loop: CASSLPGGGYEQYF. The CDR3 DNA is TGTGCCAGCAGCTTACCTGGGGGGGGCTACGAGCAGTACTTC. The entire variable domain, with the rest obtained from reference TRBV7-2 and TRBJ2-7, is as follows: GAGVSQSPSNKVTEKGKDVELRCDPISGHTALYWYRQSLGQGLEFLIYFQGNSAPDKSGLPSDRFSAERTGGSVSTLTIQRTQQEDSAVYLCASSLPGGGYEQYFGPGTRLTVT.

DNA of the CDR3: TGTGCCAGCAGCGTACGGGGAGCGGAGACCCAGTACTTC. Protein product: CASSVRGAETQYF. V gene TRBV9 combines with J gene TRBJ2-5, with D perhaps TRBD2 (5 bases). Germline V lookup: CDR1 SGDLS, CDR2 YYNGEE. CDR3 size: 13 residues. V shed 1 base and J shed 5 bases, with 9 bases lying between them.

The rearrangement joins TRBV7-9 to TRBJ1-2, with 10 bases that match TRBD1. The V gene end was trimmed by 5 bases and the J gene end by 11 bases; junction bases not matched to a gene: 17. The germline V gene has CDR1 SEHNR and CDR2 FQNEAQ (reference sequence). CDR3 length: 16 amino acids. The CDR3 spells CASSRVSGQGMHRYTF. The CDR3 DNA follows: TGTGCCAGCAGCCGTGTCTCGGGACAGGGGATGCATAGGTACACCTTC.

This clone came up once. The chain is built from TRBV7-9 and TRBJ1-3; D is unresolved. Trimming removed 2 bases from V and 0 bases from J, with 8 bases in between. The CDR3 is 15 residues long. CDR1 SEHNR and CDR2 FQNEAQ come from the germline V gene (reference sequence). DNA of the CDR3: TGTGCCAGCAGCTTATCAGGAAACTCTGGAAACACCATATATTTT. This encodes CASSLSGNSGNTIYF.

With respect to this clone: One end of the junction does not line up with germline, which may come from a read error. The chain recombines TRBV15 with TRBJ1-2; 9 nucleotides line up with TRBD1. There are 14 residues in the CDR3. Germline-derived CDR1 and CDR2 are LNHNV and YYDKDF (reference sequence). This CDR3 is CVTSRISTGGGYTF. For the CDR3, the DNA is TGTGTCACCAGCAGAATATCGACAGGGGGTGGCTACACCTTC.

The V call is TRBV10-3, the J call TRBJ2-5; D is uncertain. The V end was cut by 5 bases, the J end by 3 bases, with 4 bases between. This CDR3 region has 11 residues. CDR1 is ENHRY, CDR2 SYGVKD, per germline. The CDR3 loop reads CAISQEETQYF. CDR3 nucleotides: TGTGCCATCAGTCAGGAAGAGACCCAGTACTTC.

The chain combines TRBV11-3 with TRBJ2-3, with TRBD1 as a possible D gene (6 bases). There are 16 residues in the CDR3. Germline lookup yields CDR1 SGHNT and CDR2 YENEEA. Trimming removed 2 bases from V and 0 bases from J, with 12 bases in between. The DNA of the CDR3 is TGTGCCAGCAGCTTACGCTCAGGGGCTAGCACAGATACGCAGTATTTT. This translates into CASSLRSGASTDTQYF.

This clone appeared a few times. The V gene is TRBV7-9, the J gene TRBJ1-3, with TRBD1 identical over 7 bases. The CDR3 has 14 amino acids. From germline, CDR1 is SEHNR and CDR2 FQNEAQ (reference sequence). With V trimmed by 5 bases and J by 5 bases, 6 bases remained unmatched. The CDR3 spells CASSAGTVRNTIYF. The CDR3 coding sequence is TGTGCCAGCAGCGCTGGGACAGTAAGAAACACCATATATTTT.

Notes on this clone: The junction and the germline gene differ at one end; a read error may be behind it. The identical CDR3 is also encoded by other nucleotide sequences in the sample. The chain recombines TRBV4-3 with TRBJ1-6; possibly TRBD1 for D (6 bases). This CDR3 comprises 15 residues. Germline assignment: CDR1 LGHNA and CDR2 YSLEER. For the CDR3, the DNA is TGCGCCAGCAGCTACAGGACAGCGGATAATTCCCCCCTCCACTTT. As protein: CASSYRTADNSPLHF.

This chain connects TRBV30 to TRBJ1-1; TRBD1 is a possible D gene (6 bases). Germline lookup yields CDR1 GTSNPN and CDR2 SVGIG (reference sequence). The germline V and J ends were trimmed by 6 bases and 8 bases, with 19 bases remaining between them. The CDR3 loop spans 13 amino acids. Written as DNA, the CDR3 is TGTGCCTGTCAGGGGACCGGCAGGATCGAAGCTTTCTTT. This encodes CACQGTGRIEAFF.

V usage is TRBV18 and J usage is TRBJ1-2, with D perhaps TRBD1 (5 bases). Germline CDR1 reads KGHSH; CDR2 reads LQKENI. The CDR3 length is 15 residues. The ends were cut back, 3 bases at V and 3 bases at J, with 14 bases in the middle. The chain's CDR3 is CASSPRGGLDYGYTF. As DNA, the CDR3 is TGTGCCAGCTCACCCCGGGGGGGTTTGGACTATGGCTACACCTTC.

This clone is a singleton in its sample. The chain uses TRBV19 and TRBJ2-3; D might be TRBD1 (5 bases). V was trimmed by 7 bases and J by 2 bases, leaving 19 bases between them. The CDR3 consists of 16 residues. Germline V CDR1 and CDR2: LNHDA, SQIVND (reference sequence). DNA of the CDR3: TGTGCCAGTATCGATAGGTCGACAGCATCCACAGATACGCAGTATTTT. It translates to CASIDRSTASTDTQYF.

This chain links TRBV19 with TRBJ1-3; D unresolved. The CDR3 runs to 13 residues. In germline, CDR1 is LNHDA, CDR2 SQIVND (reference sequence). V was clipped by 10 bases and J by 4 bases, with 14 bases between them. CDR3 bases: TGTGCCACCCAGCGTGACCGAGGAAACACCATATATTTT. Translated, it gives CATQRDRGNTIYF.

The chain is built from TRBV27 and TRBJ2-3; D is unclear. This CDR3 comprises 14 residues. Deletions cut 3 bases from V and 2 bases from J, with 9 bases between. Germline V gene sequence: CDR1 MNHEY, CDR2 SMNVEV (reference sequence). The CDR3 bases are TGTGCCAGCAGTTTTGGGCAGATCACAGATACGCAGTATTTT. This sequence encodes CASSFGQITDTQYF.

The chain carries TRBV19 and TRBJ2-1, with D maybe TRBD1 (6 bases). V lost 7 bases, J lost 9 bases, and 25 bases lay in between. The V gene's germline CDR1 is LNHDA and CDR2 SQIVND (reference sequence). The CDR3 is 16 residues long. CDR3 sequence reads: CASTPIWGRIGGEQFF. The CDR3 nucleotides are TGTGCCAGTACCCCTATCTGGGGCCGTATAGGGGGTGAGCAGTTCTTC.

The chain joins TRBV12-1 to TRBJ1-2. TRBV12-1 is reported as a pseudogene. The CDR3 contains 12 residues. The CDR3 DNA sequence: TGTGCCAGTAGGAAACTAGACTATGGCTACACCTTC. This gives the protein CASRKLDYGYTF.

The chain combines TRBV30 with TRBJ1-5; the D is unclear. V gave up 3 bases and J gave up 1 base, with 10 bases separating them. The CDR3 consists of 14 residues. The V gene's germline CDR1 is GTSNPN and CDR2 SVGIG (reference sequence). CDR3 amino acids: CAWSAVTSNQPQHF. The CDR3 bases are TGTGCCTGGAGCGCTGTTACAAGCAATCAGCCCCAGCATTTT.

This chain links TRBV5-4 with TRBJ2-1, with 7 positions matching TRBD2. Germline V gives CDR1 SGHNT, CDR2 YYREEE (reference sequence). This CDR3 has 16 residues. V lost 4 bases and J lost 3; bases outside the gene matches: 10. The CDR3: CASSRPEREVYNEQFF. As DNA, the CDR3 is TGTGCCAGCAGCCGACCTGAGCGGGAAGTCTACAATGAGCAGTTCTTC.

The chain couples TRBV18 to TRBJ2-7; D might be TRBD2 (6 bases). Germline CDR1 is KGHSH and CDR2 is LQKENI. The CDR3 is made up of 13 amino acids. The V gene lost 9 bases and the J gene lost 2 bases, with 14 bases spanning the gap. As DNA, the CDR3 is TGTGCCAGTTCCGGGACTGGTGCCTACGAGCAGTACTTC. Its protein product is CASSGTGAYEQYF.